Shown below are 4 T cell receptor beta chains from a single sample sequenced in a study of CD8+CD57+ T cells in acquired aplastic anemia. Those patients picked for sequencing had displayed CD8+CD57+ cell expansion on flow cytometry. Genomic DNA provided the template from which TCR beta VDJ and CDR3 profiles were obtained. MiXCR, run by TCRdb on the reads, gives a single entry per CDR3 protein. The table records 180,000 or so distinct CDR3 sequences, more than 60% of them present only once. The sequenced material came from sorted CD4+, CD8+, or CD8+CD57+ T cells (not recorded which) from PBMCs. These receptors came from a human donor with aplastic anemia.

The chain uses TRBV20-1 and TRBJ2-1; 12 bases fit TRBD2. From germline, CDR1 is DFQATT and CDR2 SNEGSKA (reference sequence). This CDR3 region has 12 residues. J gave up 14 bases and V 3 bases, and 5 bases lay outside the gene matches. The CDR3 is CSARASGGGEFF. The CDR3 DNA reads TGCAGTGCTAGGGCTAGCGGGGGGGGGGAGTTCTTC.

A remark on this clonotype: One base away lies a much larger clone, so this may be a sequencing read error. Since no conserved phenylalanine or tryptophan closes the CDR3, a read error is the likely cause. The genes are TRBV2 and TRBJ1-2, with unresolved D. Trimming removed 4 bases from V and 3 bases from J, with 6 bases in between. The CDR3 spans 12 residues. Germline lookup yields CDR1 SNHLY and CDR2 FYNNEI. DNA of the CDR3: TGTGCCAGCAGTGTGAGGGACTATGGCTACACCCTC. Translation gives CASSVRDYGYTL.

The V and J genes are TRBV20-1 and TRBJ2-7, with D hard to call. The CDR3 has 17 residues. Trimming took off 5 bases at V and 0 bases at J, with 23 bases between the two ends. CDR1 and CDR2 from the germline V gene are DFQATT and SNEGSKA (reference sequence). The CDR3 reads CSAPFRRNTRSSYEQYF. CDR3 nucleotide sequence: TGCAGTGCTCCCTTCCGACGAAATACAAGGAGCTCCTACGAGCAGTACTTC.

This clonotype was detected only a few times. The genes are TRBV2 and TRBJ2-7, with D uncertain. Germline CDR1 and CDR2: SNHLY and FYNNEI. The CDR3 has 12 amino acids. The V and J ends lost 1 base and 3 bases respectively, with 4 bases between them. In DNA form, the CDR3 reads TGTGCCAGCAGTGAAGTTGGCTACGAGCAGTACTTC. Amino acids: CASSEVGYEQYF.